This record covers a single T cell receptor (beta chain). The antigen it recognizes is unknown. Per-base qualities were not stored, and no clone one base away is much larger. This sample was taken from a study of Ad26.COV2.S vaccination and SARS-CoV-2 variants (dated by TCRdb to the early 2020s). Concerning the study at large: Vaccine-arm donors came from COV1001, a multicentre, randomized, double-blind, placebo-controlled phase I-IIa trial of Ad26.COV2.S in healthy adults. Trial participants were randomized into five groups of five: low-dose or high-dose Ad26.COV2.S given once or twice, or placebo on both occasions. Ad26.COV2.S was administered intramuscularly at a dose of 5x10^10 or 1x10^11 viral particles, either as one shot or as two shots given 56 days apart. A total of approximately 32 samples were included in the TCR-sequenced set, comprising about 20 Ad26.COV2.S vaccine recipients, 5 placebo recipients and 8 SARS-CoV-2 convalescent individuals. TCRbeta repertoire sequencing served as the tool for gauging how specific and how broad the SARS-CoV-2-reactive T cell receptors were following Ad26.COV2.S vaccination. Blinding of investigators to trial group allocation was maintained during experiments and outcome assessment. Points the paper makes about the study in general: The study was not powered for comparison of responses between vaccine doses or regimens. After vaccination, substantial breadth of spike-specific CD8+ and CD4+ T cell responses was reported. Ad26.COV2.S recipients had higher spike-specific TCR breadth than placebo recipients (P = 0.0014). According to the authors, total T cell responses may have been underestimated by the TCR breadth and depth analyses. Non-spike TCR breadth was comparable between vaccine and placebo recipients, consistent with the vaccine containing only spike.

Explained via the paper, the treatment or condition label denotes: roughly 20 received Ad26.COV2.S at low or high dose, single or two shots; about 5 received placebo; per-sample allocation not given. For vaccine and placebo recipients, repertoires were sequenced using samples collected on day 63 after the first injection. Between 29 July and 7 August 2020, Cohort 1b enrolled around 24 adults aged 18-55 years at one site in Boston, USA. Ad26.COV2.S consisted of a replication-incompetent adenovirus type 26 vector by which a prefusion-stabilized SARS-CoV-2 spike protein from the original Wuhan strain was expressed. TCRbeta CDR3 regions were sequenced with the immunoSEQ Assay. After extraction, genomic DNA underwent amplification by bias-controlled multiplex PCR, followed by high-throughput sequencing. Per the original workflow: To quantify the absolute abundance of each unique TCRbeta CDR3 region, sequences were collapsed and filtered. T cell fraction was estimated by normalizing TCRbeta template counts to usable DNA, which was measured by amplifying reference genes present in all nucleated cells. Repertoire TCRs were annotated as SARS-CoV-2-specific by exact matching of V gene, CDR3 amino acid sequence and J gene to a known reactive TCR set. The reference SARS-CoV-2 TCR set was obtained from MIRA and was filtered for enrichment in COVID-19-positive ImmuneCODE repertoires, whereby public or cross-reactive TCRs were removed. Using the MIRA antigens, annotated TCRs were further analysed by specific ORF or by position within an ORF. Breadth was defined as annotated unique rearrangements over total unique productive rearrangements; depth was the summed frequency of those rearrangements. Two-sided Wilcoxon rank-sum tests were used to compare TCR breadth between groups. Imported from immuneACCESS, the table was reduced by TCRdb to in-frame sequences with V and J called. These copies leave out some clones; in studies compared against another copy, an unresolved V gene accounts for under half, and the cause of the remainder is not known. Clone size and V and J calls were adopted from that table, with D and trimming inferred from the DNA. Here the sample has hundreds of thousands of clones; roughly 90% occur a single time. Together, the top ten hold about 1.6% of the sample.

Inclusive of the bounding cysteine and phenylalanine, the CDR3 is 14 residues long. Only the CDR3 DNA is retained, 42 bases long and in frame from the first base. Germline trimming: 5 bases from V, 8 bases from J; junction bases outside gene matches: 5. CDR1 and CDR2 are read off the germline V gene as SGHTA and FQGNSA. This clonotype was obtained from a person between 18 and 65 years old who received the Ad26.COV2.S COVID-19 vaccine or a placebo. Here the chain combines TRBV7-2 and TRBJ2-1, with TRBD1 matching 11 junction bases. Specimen: peripheral blood, collected in a trial of Ad26.COV2.S vaccine versus placebo. Read as DNA, the sequence is TGTGCCAGCAGCACCCGGACAGGGGGCCATGAGCAGTTCTTC. This encodes CASSTRTGGHEQFF. With the rest looked up from the reference TRBV7-2 and TRBJ2-1 genes rather than sequenced, the full variable domain is GAGVSQSPSNKVTEKGKDVELRCDPISGHTALYWYRQSLGQGLEFLIYFQGNSAPDKSGLPSDRFSAERTGGSVSTLTIQRTQQEDSAVYLCASSTRTGGHEQFFGPGTRLTVL.